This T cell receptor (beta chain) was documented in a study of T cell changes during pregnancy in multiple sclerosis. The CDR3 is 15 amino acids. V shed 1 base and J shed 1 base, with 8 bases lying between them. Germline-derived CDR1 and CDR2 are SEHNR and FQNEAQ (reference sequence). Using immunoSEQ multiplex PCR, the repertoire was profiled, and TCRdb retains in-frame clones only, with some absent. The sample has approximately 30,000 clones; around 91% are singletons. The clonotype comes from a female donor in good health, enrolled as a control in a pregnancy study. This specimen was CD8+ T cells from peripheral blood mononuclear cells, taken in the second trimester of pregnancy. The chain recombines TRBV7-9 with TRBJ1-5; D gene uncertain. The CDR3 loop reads CASSLDEESNQPQHF. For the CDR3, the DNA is TGTGCCAGCAGCTTAGATGAGGAGAGCAATCAGCCCCAGCATTTT.